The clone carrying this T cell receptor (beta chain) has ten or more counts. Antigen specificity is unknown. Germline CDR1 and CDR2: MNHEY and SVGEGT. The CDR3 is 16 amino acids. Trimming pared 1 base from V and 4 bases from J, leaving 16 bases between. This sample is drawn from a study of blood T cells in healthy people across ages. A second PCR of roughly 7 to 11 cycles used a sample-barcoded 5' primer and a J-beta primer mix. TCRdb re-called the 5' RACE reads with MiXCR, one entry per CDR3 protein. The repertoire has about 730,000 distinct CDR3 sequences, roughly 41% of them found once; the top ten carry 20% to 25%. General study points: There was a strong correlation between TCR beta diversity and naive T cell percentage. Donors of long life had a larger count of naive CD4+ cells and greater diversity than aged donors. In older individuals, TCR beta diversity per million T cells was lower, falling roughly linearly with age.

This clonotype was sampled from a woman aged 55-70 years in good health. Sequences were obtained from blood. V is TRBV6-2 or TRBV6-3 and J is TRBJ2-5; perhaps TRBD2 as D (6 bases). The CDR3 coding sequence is TGTGCCAGCAGTTACTTCGGGAGTTCACCGGGAGAGACCCAGTACTTC. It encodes CASSYFGSSPGETQYF.